This T cell receptor (beta chain) was recovered during a study of T cells in Graves' hyperthyroidism and ophthalmopathy. At the level of the study: Blood was drawn when the patient was first diagnosed and still untreated.

RNA transcripts were the template for amplifying TCR beta CDR3 regions. First-round RT-PCR targeting the TCR CDR3 was performed with the HTBI primer set. TCRdb redid the calling of the multiplex PCR reads with MiXCR, one entry per CDR3 protein. The sample has 550,000 to 600,000 distinct CDR3 sequences, 14% seen once; the top ten hold over 6%. The V gene end was trimmed by 5 bases and the J gene end by 1 base; junction bases not matched to a gene: 8. The CDR3 extends over 16 amino acids. CDR1 is KGHSH and CDR2 is LQKENI in the germline V gene. Each ophthalmopathy patient scored at least 3 on the Clinical Activity Score and at least 4 on NOSPECS grade, with duration under 3 months. Whole-study findings and limits: Expanded thyroid clonotypes (above 0.001) were mostly also found in blood. Stable hyperthyroidism was told apart from ophthalmopathy by a model built on 13 V-J features.

This clonotype came up a few times. Its target is not known. J is TRBJ2-1 and V is TRBV18; 7 positions agree with TRBD2. The sequence came from a woman aged 18-30 years with Graves' ophthalmopathy. The material sequenced was blood. The CDR3 loop reads CASSVTSTQSYNEQFF. In DNA form, the CDR3 reads TGTGCCAGCTCAGTGACTAGCACTCAATCCTACAATGAGCAGTTCTTC. Filled out from reference TRBV18 and TRBJ2-1, the complete variable domain reads NAGVMQNPRHLVRRRGQEARLRCSPMKGHSHVYWYRQLPEEGLKFMVYLQKENIIDESGMPKERFSAEFPKEGPSILRIQQVVRGDSAAYFCASSVTSTQSYNEQFFGPGTRLTVL.